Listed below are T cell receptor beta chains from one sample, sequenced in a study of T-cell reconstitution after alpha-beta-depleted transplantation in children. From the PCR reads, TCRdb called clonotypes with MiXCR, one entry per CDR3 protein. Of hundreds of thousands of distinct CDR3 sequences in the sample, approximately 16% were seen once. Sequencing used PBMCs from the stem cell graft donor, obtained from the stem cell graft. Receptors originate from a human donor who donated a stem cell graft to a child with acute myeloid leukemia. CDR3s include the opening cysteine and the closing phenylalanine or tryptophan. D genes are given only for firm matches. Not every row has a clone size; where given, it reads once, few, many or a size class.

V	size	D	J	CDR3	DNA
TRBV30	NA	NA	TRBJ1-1	CAWMRYMNTEAFF	TGTGCCTGGATGAGGTATATGAACACTGAAGCTTTCTTT
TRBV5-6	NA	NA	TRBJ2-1	CASTRSSSYNEQFF	TGTGCCAGCACAAGGTCCAGCTCCTACAATGAGCAGTTCTTC
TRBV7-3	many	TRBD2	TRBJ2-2	CASSSGLAGTGELFF	TGTGCCAGCAGCTCCGGACTAGCGGGCACCGGGGAGCTGTTTTTT
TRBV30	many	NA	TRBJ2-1	CAWSERENEQFF	TGTGCCTGGAGTGAAAGGGAGAATGAGCAGTTCTTC
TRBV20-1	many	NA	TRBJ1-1	CSARDQGKGSTEAFF	TGCAGTGCTAGAGATCAGGGAAAGGGATCCACTGAAGCTTTCTTT
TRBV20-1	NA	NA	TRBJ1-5	CSARGGTGGQPQHF	TGCAGTGCTAGAGGAGGAACAGGCGGGCAGCCCCAGCATTTT
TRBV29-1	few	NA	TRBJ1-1	CSVVSYTEAFF	TGCAGCGTGGTTAGTTACACTGAAGCTTTCTTT
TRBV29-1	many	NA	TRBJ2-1	CSVVWVDYNEQFF	TGCAGCGTTGTCTGGGTGGACTACAATGAGCAGTTCTTC
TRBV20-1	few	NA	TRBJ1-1	CSAQEGLNTEAFF	TGCAGTGCTCAGGAGGGCTTGAACACTGAAGCTTTCTTT
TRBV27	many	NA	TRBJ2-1	CASSFAGPNEQFF	TGTGCCAGCAGTTTCGCAGGGCCCAATGAGCAGTTCTTC
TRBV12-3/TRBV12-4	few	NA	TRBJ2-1	CASSHGTIAYEQFF	TGTGCCAGCAGTCACGGGACCATTGCATATGAGCAGTTCTTC
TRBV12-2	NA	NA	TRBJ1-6	CASRPRTVSSYNSPLHF	TGTGCAAGTCGCCCCCGGACGGTCAGCTCCTATAATTCACCCCTCCACTTT
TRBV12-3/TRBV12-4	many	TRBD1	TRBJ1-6	CASRRTGGDSPLHF	TGTGCCAGCAGACGTACAGGGGGCGATTCACCCCTCCACTTT
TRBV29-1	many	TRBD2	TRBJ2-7	CSVEDGTSGGPLEQYF	TGCAGCGTTGAAGATGGGACTAGCGGGGGCCCCCTCGAGCAGTACTTC
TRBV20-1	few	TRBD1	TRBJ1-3	CSARTGRGAGNTIYF	TGCAGTGCTAGGACAGGGCGAGGTGCTGGAAACACCATATATTTT
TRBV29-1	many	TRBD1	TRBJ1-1	CSVEVGQGSTEAFF	TGCAGCGTTGAGGTGGGACAGGGAAGCACTGAAGCTTTCTTT
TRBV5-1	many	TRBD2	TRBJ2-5	CASSTGLAGETQYF	TGCGCCAGCAGCACGGGACTAGCGGGGGAGACCCAGTACTTC
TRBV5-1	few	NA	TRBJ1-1	CASSGQPNTEAFF	TGCGCCAGCTCCGGACAGCCGAACACTGAAGCTTTCTTT
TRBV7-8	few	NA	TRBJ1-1	CASSLGQWGTEAFF	TGTGCCAGCAGCTTAGGACAGTGGGGCACTGAAGCTTTCTTT
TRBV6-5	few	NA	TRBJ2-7	CASSFLGTYFYEQYF	TGTGCCAGCAGTTTTTTGGGGACTTATTTCTACGAGCAGTACTTC
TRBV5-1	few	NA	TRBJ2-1	CASSNLEEGPYNEQFF	TGCGCCAGCAGCAATCTTGAGGAGGGGCCCTACAATGAGCAGTTCTTC
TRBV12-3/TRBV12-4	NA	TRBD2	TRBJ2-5	CASSGTSGVSQETQYF	TGTGCCAGCAGCGGGACTAGCGGGGTTTCTCAAGAGACCCAGTACTTC
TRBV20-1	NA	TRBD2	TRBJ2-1	CCAREVSGVLVYNEQFF	TGCTGTGCTAGAGAGGTTAGCGGGGTCCTTGTCTACAATGAGCAGTTCTTC
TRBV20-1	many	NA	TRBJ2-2	CSARQVRDTGELFF	TGCAGTGCCAGACAGGTTAGGGACACCGGGGAGCTGTTTTTT
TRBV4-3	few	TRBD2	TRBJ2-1	CASSQRTSGGYNEQFF	TGCGCCAGCAGCCAAAGAACTAGCGGGGGGTACAATGAGCAGTTCTTC
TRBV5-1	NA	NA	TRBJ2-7	CASSLAPLGTYEQYF	TGCGCCAGCAGCTTGGCACCATTGGGGACCTACGAGCAGTACTTC
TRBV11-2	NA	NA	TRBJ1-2	CASSQGRSVDGYTF	TGTGCCAGCAGCCAAGGACGGTCTGTGGATGGCTACACCTTC
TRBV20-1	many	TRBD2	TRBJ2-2	CSASNPTLAGSLGFGELFF	TGCAGTGCTAGCAACCCCACGCTAGCGGGGTCGCTTGGGTTCGGGGAGCTGTTTTTT
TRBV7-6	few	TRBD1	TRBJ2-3	CASSPGTAWSTDTQYF	TGTGCCAGCAGCCCCGGGACAGCCTGGAGCACAGATACGCAGTATTTT
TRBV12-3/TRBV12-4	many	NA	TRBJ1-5	CASSRGGGRNQPQHF	TGTGCCAGCAGCCGAGGGGGAGGACGCAATCAGCCCCAGCATTTT
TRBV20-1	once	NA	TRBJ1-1	CSARDVYYRSNTEAFF	TGCAGTGCTAGAGACGTCTACTACCGCTCGAACACTGAAGCTTTCTTT
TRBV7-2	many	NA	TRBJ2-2	CASSSTGTGELFF	TGTGCCAGCAGCTCAACGGGAACCGGGGAGCTGTTTTTT
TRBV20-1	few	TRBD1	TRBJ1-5	CSARNRGMEPQHF	TGCAGTGCTAGGAACAGGGGAATGGAGCCCCAGCATTTT
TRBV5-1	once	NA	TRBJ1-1	CASSYRDSKLNTEAFF	TGCGCCAGCAGTTACCGGGACTCCAAATTGAACACTGAAGCTTTCTTT
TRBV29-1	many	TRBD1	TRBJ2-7	CSVEVGARGLDEQYF	TGCAGCGTTGAAGTAGGCGCTAGGGGGCTAGACGAGCAGTACTTC
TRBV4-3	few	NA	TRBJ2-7	CASSQVLAVGYEQYF	TGCGCCAGCAGCCAAGTTCTGGCGGTCGGGTACGAGCAGTACTTC
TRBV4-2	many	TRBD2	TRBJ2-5	CASSQDLASGGGTQYF	TGTGCCAGCAGCCAAGATCTTGCGAGCGGGGGGGGGACCCAGTACTTC
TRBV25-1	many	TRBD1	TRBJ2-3	CASSEIGGQGTDTQYF	TGTGCCAGCAGTGAAATAGGGGGACAGGGCACAGATACGCAGTATTTT
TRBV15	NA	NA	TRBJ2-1	CATIRAVTRWELGHNEQFF	TGTGCCACCATTCGCGCCGTGACCAGGTGGGAATTAGGGCACAATGAGCAGTTCTTC
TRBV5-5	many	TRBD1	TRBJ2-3	CASSSPRGDTQYF	TGTGCCAGCAGCTCCCCCAGGGGGGATACGCAGTATTTT
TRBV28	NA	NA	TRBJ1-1	CASVDNLNTEAFF	TGTGCCAGCGTGGACAATCTGAACACTGAAGCTTTCTTT
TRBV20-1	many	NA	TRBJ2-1	CSASGRANNEQFF	TGCAGTGCTTCAGGCCGGGCTAACAATGAGCAGTTCTTC
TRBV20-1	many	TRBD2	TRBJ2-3	CSARDQRGNTDTQYF	TGCAGTGCTAGAGATCAGCGGGGGAACACAGATACGCAGTATTTT
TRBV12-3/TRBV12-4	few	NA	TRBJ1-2	CASSFGNGGGYTF	TGTGCCAGCAGTTTTGGAAACGGGGGGGGCTACACCTTC
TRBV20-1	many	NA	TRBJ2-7	CSASSGPLSYEQYF	TGCAGTGCTAGCTCGGGGCCTCTCTCCTACGAGCAGTACTTC
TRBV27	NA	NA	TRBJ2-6	CASSFRAASGANVLTF	TGTGCCAGCAGTTTCAGGGCCGCCTCTGGGGCCAACGTCCTGACTTTC